The rows below give T cell receptor beta chains drawn from one sample of a study of blood T cell repertoires in COVID-19. TCRdb's table, derived via immunoSEQ multiplex PCR, lists solely in-frame clones and lacks some. Here the sample spans fewer than 250,000 clones, around four fifths being singletons. Input material: peripheral blood. The source is a man in his fifties or sixties with active or convalescent COVID-19. Both conserved end residues are part of each CDR3. The D gene is left open where the match is weak. Clone size is not always given. Where it is, it says once, few, many or a class for expanded clones.

abundance: .; j_gene: TRBJ1-1; v_gene: TRBV7-9; d_gene: .; CDR3nt: TGTGCCAGCAGCTTTCCCGGACTCTCTGAAGCTTTCTTT; CDR3aa: CASSFPGLSEAFF
abundance: .; j_gene: TRBJ2-7; v_gene: TRBV5-1; d_gene: .; CDR3nt: TGCGCCAGCAGATATACTCCCGATGAGCAGTACTTC; CDR3aa: CASRYTPDEQYF
abundance: .; j_gene: TRBJ2-1; v_gene: TRBV3-1/TRBV3-2; d_gene: TRBD2; CDR3nt: TGTGCCAGCAGCCAAGGGGGACTAGCTCCAATCAGTGAGCAGTTCTTC; CDR3aa: CASSQGGLAPISEQFF
abundance: .; j_gene: TRBJ2-1; v_gene: TRBV11-2; d_gene: .; CDR3nt: TGTGCCAGCAGTCTAGGGGGCTCCTACAATGAGCAGTTCTTC; CDR3aa: CASSLGGSYNEQFF
abundance: .; j_gene: TRBJ2-1; v_gene: TRBV10-3; d_gene: TRBD2; CDR3nt: TGTGCCATCAGAGCCGGGACTAGTGAAAATGAGCAGTTCTTC; CDR3aa: CAIRAGTSENEQFF
abundance: .; j_gene: TRBJ2-3; v_gene: TRBV30; d_gene: TRBD2; CDR3nt: TGTGCCTGGAGTGTACCCGGACTAGCGAACACAGATACGCAGTATTTT; CDR3aa: CAWSVPGLANTDTQYF
abundance: .; j_gene: TRBJ1-1; v_gene: TRBV19; d_gene: TRBD1; CDR3nt: TGTGCCAGTAGGGAAGGACAGGGAGGCTCTGAAGCTTTCTTT; CDR3aa: CASREGQGGSEAFF
abundance: .; j_gene: TRBJ1-5; v_gene: TRBV6-5; d_gene: TRBD1; CDR3nt: TGTGCCAGCACCACAGGGGGTTTGAATCAGCCCCAGCATTTT; CDR3aa: CASTTGGLNQPQHF
abundance: few; j_gene: TRBJ1-5; v_gene: TRBV24-1; d_gene: .; CDR3nt: TGTGCCACCGGAGCCGCGGGGGCTTCTAATCAGCCCCAGCATTTT; CDR3aa: CATGAAGASNQPQHF
abundance: .; j_gene: TRBJ1-1; v_gene: TRBV10-3; d_gene: .; CDR3nt: TGTGCCGCTTCAGGTTCTCCGAACACTGAAGCTTTCTTT; CDR3aa: CAASGSPNTEAFF
abundance: .; j_gene: TRBJ1-1; v_gene: TRBV5-4; d_gene: TRBD1; CDR3nt: TGTGCCAGCAGCGGGAGGACAGGGGTGAACACTGAAGCTTTCTTT; CDR3aa: CASSGRTGVNTEAFF
abundance: .; j_gene: TRBJ1-2; v_gene: TRBV20-1; d_gene: TRBD1; CDR3nt: TGCAGTGCTAGTTTACAGGGGGGCTATGGCTACACCTTC; CDR3aa: CSASLQGGYGYTF
abundance: .; j_gene: TRBJ2-5; v_gene: TRBV2; d_gene: TRBD1; CDR3nt: TGTGCCAGGAGGAGAACGACAGGGCGGCAAGAGACCCAGTACTTC; CDR3aa: CARRRTTGRQETQYF
abundance: once; j_gene: TRBJ1-5; v_gene: TRBV28; d_gene: .; CDR3nt: TGTGCCAGCAGTTTAGCGCTAAGCAGGGTGAATCAGCCCCAGCATTTT; CDR3aa: CASSLALSRVNQPQHF
abundance: few; j_gene: TRBJ2-7; v_gene: TRBV7-9; d_gene: .; CDR3nt: TGTGCCAGCAGCCCCCCCGCGTACAGGTTCGGCGAGCAGTACTTC; CDR3aa: CASSPPAYRFGEQYF
abundance: .; j_gene: TRBJ1-6; v_gene: TRBV18; d_gene: TRBD1; CDR3nt: TGTGCCAGCTCACTCTCGGACAGGGGGAGTTCACCCCTCCACTTT; CDR3aa: CASSLSDRGSSPLHF
abundance: .; j_gene: TRBJ1-2; v_gene: TRBV4-1; d_gene: .; CDR3nt: TGCGCCAGCAGCCAAGGTCTCAGCGACTATGGCTACACCTTC; CDR3aa: CASSQGLSDYGYTF
abundance: .; j_gene: TRBJ2-7; v_gene: TRBV30; d_gene: TRBD2; CDR3nt: TGTGCCTGGAGTGTACCGTTAGCGGGGGGTAACTACGAGCAGTACTTC; CDR3aa: CAWSVPLAGGNYEQYF
abundance: .; j_gene: TRBJ2-1; v_gene: TRBV2; d_gene: .; CDR3nt: TGTGCCAGCAGGGGGACACCTTACAATGAGCAGTTCTTC; CDR3aa: CASRGTPYNEQFF
abundance: .; j_gene: TRBJ2-1; v_gene: TRBV19; d_gene: TRBD2; CDR3nt: TGTGCCAGTAGGACCGGGACTAGCGGGATCAATGAGCAGTTCTTC; CDR3aa: CASRTGTSGINEQFF
abundance: .; j_gene: TRBJ1-5; v_gene: TRBV6-6; d_gene: .; CDR3nt: TGTGCCAGCACCTCTCGCGGGGCGGGCAATCAGCCCCAGCATTTT; CDR3aa: CASTSRGAGNQPQHF
abundance: once; j_gene: TRBJ2-1; v_gene: TRBV10-3; d_gene: .; CDR3nt: TGTGCCATCAGTGTTGGAGGAGGCCATGAGCAGTTCTTC; CDR3aa: CAISVGGGHEQFF